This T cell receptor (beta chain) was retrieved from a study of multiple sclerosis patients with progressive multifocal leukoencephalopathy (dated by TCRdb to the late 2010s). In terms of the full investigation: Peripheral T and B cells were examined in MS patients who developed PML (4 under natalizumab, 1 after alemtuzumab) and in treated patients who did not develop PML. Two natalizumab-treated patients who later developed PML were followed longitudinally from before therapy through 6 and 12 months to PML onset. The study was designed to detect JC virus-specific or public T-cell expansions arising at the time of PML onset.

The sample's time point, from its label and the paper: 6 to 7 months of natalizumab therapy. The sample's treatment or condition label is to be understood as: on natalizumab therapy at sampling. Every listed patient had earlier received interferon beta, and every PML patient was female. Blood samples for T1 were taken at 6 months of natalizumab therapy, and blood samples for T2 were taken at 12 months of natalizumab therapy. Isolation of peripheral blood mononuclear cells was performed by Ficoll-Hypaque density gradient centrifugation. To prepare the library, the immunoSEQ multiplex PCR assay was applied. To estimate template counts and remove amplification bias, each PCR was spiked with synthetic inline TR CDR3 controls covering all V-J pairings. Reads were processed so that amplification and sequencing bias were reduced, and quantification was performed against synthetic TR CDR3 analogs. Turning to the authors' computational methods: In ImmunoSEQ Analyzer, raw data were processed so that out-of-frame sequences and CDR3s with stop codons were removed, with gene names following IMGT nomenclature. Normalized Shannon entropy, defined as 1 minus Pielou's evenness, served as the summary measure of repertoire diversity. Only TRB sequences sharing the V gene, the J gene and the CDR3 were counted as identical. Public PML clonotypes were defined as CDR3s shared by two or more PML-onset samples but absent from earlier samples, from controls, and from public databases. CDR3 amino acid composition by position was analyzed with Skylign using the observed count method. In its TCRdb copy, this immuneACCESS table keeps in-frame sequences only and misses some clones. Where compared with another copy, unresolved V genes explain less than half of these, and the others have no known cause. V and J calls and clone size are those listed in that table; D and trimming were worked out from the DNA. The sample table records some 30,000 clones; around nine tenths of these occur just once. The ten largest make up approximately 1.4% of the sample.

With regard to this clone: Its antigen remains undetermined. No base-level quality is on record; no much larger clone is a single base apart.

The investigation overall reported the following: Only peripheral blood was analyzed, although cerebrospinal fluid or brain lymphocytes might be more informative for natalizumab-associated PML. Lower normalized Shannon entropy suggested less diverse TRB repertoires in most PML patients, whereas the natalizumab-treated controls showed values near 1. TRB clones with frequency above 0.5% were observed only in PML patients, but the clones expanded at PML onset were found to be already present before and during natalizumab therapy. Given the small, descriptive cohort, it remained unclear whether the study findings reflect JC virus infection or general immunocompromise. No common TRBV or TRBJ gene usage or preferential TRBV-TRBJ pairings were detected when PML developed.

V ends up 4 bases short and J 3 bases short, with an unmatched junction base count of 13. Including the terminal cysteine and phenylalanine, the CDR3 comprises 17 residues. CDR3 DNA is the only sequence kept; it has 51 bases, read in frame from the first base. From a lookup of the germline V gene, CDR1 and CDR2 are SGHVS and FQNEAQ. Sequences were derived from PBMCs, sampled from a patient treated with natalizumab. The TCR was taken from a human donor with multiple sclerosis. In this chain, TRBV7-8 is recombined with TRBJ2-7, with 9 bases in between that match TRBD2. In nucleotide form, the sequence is TGTGCCAGCAGCTCCTACTGGGCTAGCGGGGCCTTCTACGAGCAGTACTTC. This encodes CASSSYWASGAFYEQYF. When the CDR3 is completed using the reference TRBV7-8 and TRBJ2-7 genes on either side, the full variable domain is GAGVSQSPRYKVAKRGQDVALRCDPISGHVSLFWYQQALGQGPEFLTYFQNEAQLDKSGLPSDRFFAERPEGSVSTLKIQRTQQEDSAVYLCASSSYWASGAFYEQYFGPGTRLTVT.